These 19 T cell receptor beta chains were sequenced from one sample in a study of blood T cell repertoires in COVID-19 (TCRdb year 2020). The library came from the immunoSEQ multiplex PCR assay. TCRdb re-hosts the immuneACCESS table, in-frame sequences only. Its copies lack some clones; in the studies checked, an unresolved V gene accounts for under half of them, and the cause for the rest is not known. This sample holds under 200,000 clones; about 85% were observed only once. 6.5% to 9.5% of the sample comes from the top ten. The specimen sequenced was peripheral blood. The receptors were sampled from a woman of 80 years or more with COVID-19, enrolled during active disease.

The gene calls are TRBV18 and TRBJ1-2, with 10 bases matching TRBD1. Trimming removed 4 bases from V and 6 bases from J; junction bases left unmatched: 5. The CDR3 covers 14 residues. Germline CDR1 reads KGHSH; CDR2 reads LQKENI. As DNA, the CDR3 is TGTGCCAGCTCACGGACCGGGACAGGGGATGGCTACACCTTC. Translating gives CASSRTGTGDGYTF.

This chain joins TRBV5-6 and TRBJ1-3; possible D gene TRBD1, 6 bases. Trimming shortened V by 4 bases and J by 0 bases, and 14 bases separated the two germline ends. CDR3 size: 16 residues. The germline V gene has CDR1 SGHDT and CDR2 YYEEEE. The DNA for the CDR3 is TGTGCCAGCAGCAAGACAGGACGGGTCTCTGGAAACACCATATATTTT. Protein: CASSKTGRVSGNTIYF.

The chain couples TRBV18 to TRBJ1-4, with 7 bases matching TRBD1. V lost 4 bases to trimming and J lost 2 bases; unmatched junction nucleotides: 7. This CDR3 comprises 16 residues. Per the germline V gene, CDR1 is KGHSH and CDR2 is LQKENI. This CDR3 reads CASSQDATGTNEKLFF. CDR3 bases: TGTGCCAGCTCACAGGACGCGACAGGGACTAATGAAAAACTGTTTTTT. Full variable domain (outside the CDR3, taken from reference TRBV18 and TRBJ1-4): NAGVMQNPRHLVRRRGQEARLRCSPMKGHSHVYWYRQLPEEGLKFMVYLQKENIIDESGMPKERFSAEFPKEGPSILRIQQVVRGDSAAYFCASSQDATGTNEKLFFGSGTQLSVL.

Here the CDR3 reads CASSPTASYEQYF. The CDR3 coding sequence is TGTGCCAGCAGCCCGACTGCCTCCTACGAGCAGTACTTC. The rearrangement links TRBV7-9 to TRBJ2-7; D not certain. Germline-derived CDR1 and CDR2 are SEHNR and FQNEAQ (reference sequence). This CDR3 has 13 residues. Trimming removed 5 bases at V and 0 bases at J, with 8 bases between. The variable domain in full, with the rest retrieved from reference TRBV7-9 and TRBJ2-7, is DTGVSQNPRHKITKRGQNVTFRCDPISEHNRLYWYRQTLGQGPEFLTYFQNEAQLEKSRLLSDRFSAERPKGSFSTLEIQRTEQGDSAMYLCASSPTASYEQYFGPGTRLTVT.

As for this clone: The junction differs from germline at one of its ends, possibly a read error. The rearrangement uses TRBV7-7 and TRBJ2-7; 7 positions agree with TRBD1. The germline CDR1 and CDR2 sequences are SSHAT and FNYEAQ (reference sequence). This CDR3 is 16 amino acids long. CDR3 in amino acids: CASSSLEGASSYEQYF. In nucleotides, the CDR3 is TGTGCTAGCAGCTCGTTAGAGGGGGCGAGCTCCTACGAGCAGTACTTC.

This clone came up a few times. The CDR3 spells CSVGQYSNQPQHF. The CDR3 DNA sequence: TGCAGCGTTGGGCAGTATAGCAATCAGCCCCAGCATTTT. V gene TRBV29-1 combines with J gene TRBJ1-5; no definite D call. Per the germline V gene, CDR1 is SQVTM and CDR2 is ANQGSEA. The CDR3 covers 13 residues. The V end lost 4 bases, the J end lost 0 bases, and 7 bases lay between the germline ends.

This chain joins TRBV10-3 and TRBJ1-2; TRBD1 is a possible D gene (5 bases). V lost 0 bases to trimming and J lost 8 bases, with 16 bases between them. The CDR3 has 15 amino acids. CDR1 and CDR2 (germline): ENHRY, SYGVKD. The CDR3: CAISESPTTGSGYTF. CDR3 DNA sequence: TGTGCCATCAGTGAGTCGCCCACTACAGGATCGGGCTACACCTTC.

By share, this clone ranks as medium-sized. The genes are TRBV9 and TRBJ1-2; possibly TRBD1 for D (6 bases). V dropped 2 bases and J dropped 4 bases, with 18 bases sitting between them. Per the germline V gene, CDR1 is SGDLS and CDR2 is YYNGEE. The length of the CDR3 is 16 residues. CDR3 loop: CASSVRGQTGSYGYTF. Written as DNA, the CDR3 is TGTGCCAGCAGCGTCCGGGGTCAGACAGGCAGCTATGGCTACACCTTC.

The V call is TRBV19, the J call TRBJ2-7; 9 bases are shared with TRBD1. The junction had 10 bases not matched to a gene; V was cut back by 4 bases and J by 6 bases. Germline lookup yields CDR1 LNHDA and CDR2 SQIVND (reference sequence). This CDR3 contains 15 residues. In DNA form, the CDR3 reads TGTGCCAGTAGTACCAACGGCGGACAGGGGAGCGAGCAGTACTTC. This sequence encodes CASSTNGGQGSEQYF. The full variable domain, with the rest looked up from reference TRBV19 and TRBJ2-7, is DGGITQSPKYLFRKEGQNVTLSCEQNLNHDAMYWYRQDPGQGLRLIYYSQIVNDFQKGDIAEGYSVSREKKESFPLTVTSAQKNPTAFYLCASSTNGGQGSEQYFGPGTRLTVT.

The chain links TRBV9 to TRBJ2-5; D unresolved. The V and J ends lost 0 bases and 5 bases respectively, with 14 bases between them. From germline, CDR1 is SGDLS and CDR2 YYNGEE. The CDR3 length is 15 residues. The CDR3 nucleotides are TGTGCCAGCAGCGTAGTATCTGGCCGCCCGGAGACCCAGTACTTC. Its protein product is CASSVVSGRPETQYF.

V is TRBV14 and J is TRBJ2-1, with 12 bases lining up with TRBD2. The ends lost 3 bases at V and 7 bases at J; junction bases unmatched: 7. CDR1 SGHDN and CDR2 FVKESK come from the germline V gene. CDR3 length: 16 residues. Here the CDR3 reads CASSQWASGGANEQFF. Written as DNA, the CDR3 is TGTGCCAGCAGCCAGTGGGCTAGCGGGGGGGCAAATGAGCAGTTCTTC.

V and J are TRBV6-1 and TRBJ1-1; D is uncertain. The CDR3 covers 11 residues. Trimming took off 1 base at V and 7 bases at J, with 4 bases between the two ends. In germline, CDR1 is MNHNS, CDR2 SASEGT. The CDR3 DNA reads as TGTGCCAGCAGTGAAGTCGTTGAAGCTTTCTTT. It specifies CASSEVVEAFF.

This chain's CDR3 is CASSPGGKNTEAFF. The DNA for the CDR3 is TGTGCCAGCAGCCCGGGGGGGAAAAACACTGAAGCTTTCTTT. The chain couples TRBV3-1 (or the pseudogene TRBV3-2) to TRBJ1-1; a weak D match, TRBD1 (5 bases). CDR3 length: 14 residues. Germline V CDR1 and CDR2: LGHDT, YNNKEL (reference sequence). V was pared by 4 bases and J by 2 bases, with 11 bases between.

The rearrangement joins TRBV18 to TRBJ1-5, with a tentative D call TRBD1 (5 bases). Trimming stripped 6 bases from V and 3 bases from J, with 12 bases between. The CDR3 consists of 14 residues. The germline V gene encodes CDR1 KGHSH and CDR2 LQKENI. CDR3 residues: CASSREGVNQPQHF. The CDR3, as DNA: TGTGCCAGCTCGCGGGAAGGGGTCAATCAGCCCCAGCATTTT.

This clone has only one observation. The J gene is TRBJ1-6, the V gene TRBV6-1; 7 bases map to TRBD1. V lost 3 bases to trimming and J lost 6 bases; unmatched junction nucleotides: 5. Germline lookup yields CDR1 MNHNS and CDR2 SASEGT. The CDR3 is made up of 15 amino acids. CDR3 in DNA: TGTGCCAGCAGTGAGCAGACAGGGCTTAATTCACCCCTCCACTTT. Translating it yields CASSEQTGLNSPLHF.

V gene TRBV29-1 combines with J gene TRBJ1-6, with a possible D match to TRBD1 (6 bases). With 4 bases removed from V and 10 bases from J, the gap between germline ends came to 17 bases. Germline V CDR1 and CDR2: SQVTM, ANQGSEA. The CDR3 loop spans 14 amino acids. CDR3 residues: CSVVAGENGSPLHF. The CDR3 DNA sequence: TGCAGCGTTGTGGCAGGGGAAAACGGATCACCCCTCCACTTT.

The gene calls are TRBV5-1 and TRBJ2-2, with 7 bases that match TRBD1. The CDR3 is 16 residues long. The trim removed 4 bases at V and 0 bases at J, leaving 6 bases unmatched. Germline values: CDR1 SGHRS, CDR2 YFSETQ. CDR3 loop: CASSTTGVPNTGELFF. CDR3 bases: TGCGCCAGCAGCACAACAGGGGTTCCGAACACCGGGGAGCTGTTTTTT.

This chain uses TRBV28 with TRBJ1-3; possible D gene TRBD1, 5 bases. V lost 6 bases to trimming and J lost 5 bases, with 14 bases between them. CDR1 MDHEN and CDR2 SYDVKM come from the germline V gene. CDR3 size: 14 residues. The CDR3 is CASSPTGLRNTIYF. In DNA form, the CDR3 reads TGTGCCAGCAGCCCTACGGGACTGCGAAACACCATATATTTT.

The chain uses TRBV19 and TRBJ1-2; D is possibly TRBD1 (5 bases). V was shortened by 5 bases and J by 0 bases, with 16 bases between the two germline ends. CDR3 size: 16 residues. CDR1 is LNHDA and CDR2 is SQIVND in the germline V gene (reference sequence). The CDR3 coding sequence is TGTGCCAGTAGTCGGCGGCAGGGAAGCGCTAACTATGGCTACACCTTC. The encoded protein is CASSRRQGSANYGYTF.